One and the same sample provided the 16 T cell receptor beta chains below, sequenced in a study of cytomegalovirus exposure and HLA in healthy donors. The PCR employed 60 Vbeta primers together with 13 Jbeta primers. Only in-frame clones appear in the TCRdb table, and some are missing; sequencing was by immunoSEQ multiplex PCR. This table has 100,000 or so clones, around 84% appearing once. Material for sequencing was PBMCs. The receptors derive from a man between 18 and 29 years old in good health and CMV-seronegative.

This chain links TRBV16 with TRBJ1-2; perhaps TRBD1 as D (5 bases). Trimming took off 2 bases at V and 0 bases at J, with 16 bases between the two ends. From germline, CDR1 is KGHSY and CDR2 FQNENV. CDR3 size: 17 residues. Here the CDR3 reads CASSQQRGGAPNYGYTF. Here the CDR3 DNA reads TGTGCCAGCAGCCAACAACGGGGCGGGGCTCCTAACTATGGCTACACCTTC.

The chain is built from TRBV18 and TRBJ2-5, with 12 nucleotides matching TRBD2. Germline CDR1 is KGHSH and CDR2 is LQKENI. The CDR3 covers 17 residues. J was trimmed by 4 bases and V by 1 base; bases with no gene match: 7. CDR3 region: CASSPRLAGEGRETQYF. CDR3 DNA: TGTGCCAGCTCACCACGACTAGCGGGGGAGGGCCGAGAGACCCAGTACTTC. Variable domain in full (rest from reference TRBV18 and TRBJ2-5): NAGVMQNPRHLVRRRGQEARLRCSPMKGHSHVYWYRQLPEEGLKFMVYLQKENIIDESGMPKERFSAEFPKEGPSILRIQQVVRGDSAAYFCASSPRLAGEGRETQYFGPGTRLLVL.

This sequence joins TRBV7-9 and TRBJ2-3; the D is unclear. Trimming cost V 1 base and J 1 base, with 3 bases left between them. CDR1 SEHNR and CDR2 FQNEAQ come from the germline V gene (reference sequence). The CDR3 consists of 13 residues. CDR3 in DNA: TGTGCCAGCAGCTTAGGGCGCACAGATACGCAGTATTTT. Protein: CASSLGRTDTQYF. Full variable domain (remainder filled in from reference TRBV7-9 and TRBJ2-3): DTGVSQNPRHKITKRGQNVTFRCDPISEHNRLYWYRQTLGQGPEFLTYFQNEAQLEKSRLLSDRFSAERPKGSFSTLEIQRTEQGDSAMYLCASSLGRTDTQYFGPGTRLTVL.

As for this clone: The sample has other DNA sequences that encode this CDR3 too. The rearrangement joins TRBV7-2 to TRBJ2-7, with a tentative D call TRBD1 (6 bases). The ends were cut back, 1 base at V and 4 bases at J, with 14 bases in the middle. This CDR3 spans 15 amino acids. Germline loops: CDR1 SGHTA, CDR2 FQGNSA. CDR3 in amino acids: CASSLDGAGVYEQYF. Here the CDR3 DNA reads TGTGCCAGCAGCTTAGATGGGGCAGGGGTTTACGAGCAGTACTTC.

Points on this clone: A read error may account for a junction end that differs from germline. J is TRBJ2-1 and V is TRBV11-3; possible D gene TRBD1, 6 bases. The CDR3 has 14 amino acids. Germline V gene data show CDR1 as SGHNT and CDR2 as YENEEA. The CDR3 loop is CANSLMGARNEQFF. CDR3 bases: TGTGCCAACAGCTTAATGGGGGCGCGTAATGAGCAGTTCTTC.

The rearrangement links TRBV7-8 to TRBJ2-1; no clear D. Germline CDR1 is SGHVS and CDR2 is FQNEAQ. The CDR3 length is 14 residues. V was clipped by 3 bases and J by 4 bases, with 10 bases between them. CDR3 loop: CASSFDGSYNEQFF. The CDR3 DNA is TGTGCCAGCAGCTTTGACGGGTCGTACAATGAGCAGTTCTTC. Using reference TRBV7-8 and TRBJ2-1 for the parts outside the CDR3, the full variable domain is GAGVSQSPRYKVAKRGQDVALRCDPISGHVSLFWYQQALGQGPEFLTYFQNEAQLDKSGLPSDRFFAERPEGSVSTLKIQRTQQEDSAVYLCASSFDGSYNEQFFGPGTRLTVL.

The chain combines TRBV10-3 with TRBJ2-5; 8 nucleotides match TRBD2. Germline CDR1 reads ENHRY; CDR2 reads SYGVKD. The CDR3 sequence is 12 residues long. V gave up 5 bases and J gave up 5 bases; unmatched junction bases: 1. Written as DNA, the CDR3 is TGTGCCATCAGTCCGGGGGGGGAGACCCAGTACTTC. It yields the protein CAISPGGETQYF.

This rearrangement joins TRBV21-1 to TRBJ2-3; the table's TRBD2 call for D was not verified on the DNA. TRBV21-1 is shown as a pseudogene. The CDR3 extends over 11 amino acids. In nucleotides, the CDR3 is TGTGCCAGAGCGGGCCAGGATACGCAGTATTTT. Its translation: CARAGQDTQYF.

V gene TRBV18 combines with J gene TRBJ1-6; 9 positions match TRBD1. Germline V gene lookup returns CDR1 KGHSH and CDR2 LQKENI. This CDR3 comprises 16 residues. V shed 5 bases, J shed 5 bases, and the junction held 7 bases outside the gene matches. The CDR3 loop reads CASSSGTGTNNSPLHF. CDR3 DNA: TGTGCCAGCTCATCTGGGACAGGGACAAATAATTCACCCCTCCACTTT. The full variable domain, its missing parts supplied by reference TRBV18 and TRBJ1-6, is NAGVMQNPRHLVRRRGQEARLRCSPMKGHSHVYWYRQLPEEGLKFMVYLQKENIIDESGMPKERFSAEFPKEGPSILRIQQVVRGDSAAYFCASSSGTGTNNSPLHFGNGTRLTVT.

This clone was seen just once. The chain links TRBV6-6 to TRBJ2-1; D is ambiguous. This CDR3 region has 15 residues. Germline CDR1 is MNHNY and CDR2 is SVGAGI (reference sequence). V lost 2 bases and J 6 bases, leaving 14 bases between the germline ends. The CDR3 DNA sequence: TGTGCCAGCAGTTACGGGCTGGCGACCCTCAATGAGCAGTTCTTC. Translated, it gives CASSYGLATLNEQFF.

This chain connects TRBV9 to TRBJ1-1, with 10 bases matching TRBD1. Per germline, CDR1 SGDLS and CDR2 YYNGEE. The ends lost 4 bases at V and 5 bases at J; junction bases unmatched: 8. The CDR3 sequence is 15 residues long. Here the CDR3 reads CASSPIDRGRTEAFF. For the CDR3, the DNA is TGTGCCAGCAGCCCGATCGACAGGGGGCGTACTGAAGCTTTCTTT.

A single count supports this clone. In DNA, the CDR3 is TGTGCCAGCAGTGAGCATAGCTCTGGGGCCAACGTCCTGACTTTC. Its translation: CASSEHSSGANVLTF. This sequence joins TRBV6-1 and TRBJ2-6; unclear D gene. Trimming took 3 bases from V and 0 from J, leaving 6 bases between them. The CDR3 is 15 residues long. The V gene's germline CDR1 is MNHNS and CDR2 SASEGT.

V usage is TRBV19 and J usage is TRBJ1-1; D is undetermined. Germline assignment: CDR1 LNHDA and CDR2 SQIVND (reference sequence). The CDR3 loop spans 14 amino acids. V was shortened by 4 bases and J by 4 bases, with 13 bases between the two germline ends. The CDR3 is CASSTDGSSTEAFF. The CDR3 DNA is TGTGCCAGTAGTACAGACGGTAGTAGCACTGAAGCTTTCTTT.

Only one count was recorded for this clone. An end of the junction does not agree with germline; a read error may underlie this. The genes are TRBV7-9 and TRBJ1-5; 8 nucleotides align to TRBD1. Germline V gene lookup returns CDR1 SEHNR and CDR2 FQNEAQ (reference sequence). The CDR3 consists of 18 residues. For the CDR3, the DNA is TGTTCCAGCAGCTTATTCCAGGGGGCTGGGTATAGCAATCAGCCCCAGCATTTT. Translated: CSSSLFQGAGYSNQPQHF.

As for this clone: An end of the junction does not agree with germline; a read error may underlie this. The genes are TRBV7-9 and TRBJ2-7, with TRBD1 identical over 11 bases. This CDR3 spans 14 amino acids. Germline V gene lookup returns CDR1 SEHNR and CDR2 FQNEAQ (reference sequence). The CDR3 is CSSSPGTGGREQYF. The CDR3 DNA follows: TGTTCCAGCAGCCCCGGGACAGGGGGACGCGAGCAGTACTTC. The whole variable domain, remainder taken from reference TRBV7-9 and TRBJ2-7, is DTGVSQNPRHKITKRGQNVTFRCDPISEHNRLYWYRQTLGQGPEFLTYFQNEAQLEKSRLLSDRFSAERPKGSFSTLEIQRTEQGDSAMYLCSSSPGTGGREQYFGPGTRLTVT.

This clone was observed once. V gene TRBV6-5 combines with J gene TRBJ2-1; TRBD2 is a possible D gene (6 bases). The CDR3 consists of 14 residues. The V and J ends lost 0 bases and 10 bases respectively, with 13 bases between them. The germline V gene has CDR1 MNHEY and CDR2 SVGAGI. CDR3 protein: CASSYSLSGVEQFF. The CDR3 DNA sequence: TGTGCCAGCAGTTACTCATTATCGGGGGTCGAGCAGTTCTTC.